This T cell receptor beta chain was profiled in a study of cytomegalovirus exposure and HLA in healthy donors. The study ran its PCR with 60 Vbeta and 13 Jbeta primers. Some clones are missing from TCRdb's copy, which holds only in-frame ones; the method was immunoSEQ multiplex PCR. Counted here are roughly 150,000 clones, over 60% occurring once; the ten biggest clones make up roughly 2.1%. This CDR3 spans 15 amino acids. Trimming took off 5 bases at V and 1 base at J, with 14 bases between the two ends. Germline loops: CDR1 LNHNV, CDR2 YYDKDF (reference sequence). The chain combines TRBV15 with TRBJ1-1; possible D gene TRBD1, 6 bases. The sequenced material came from PBMCs. The source of this sequence is a man aged 40-49 years in good health and CMV-seronegative. In DNA form, the CDR3 reads TGTGCCACCAGCTCTCCAGACAGGTCGAACACTGAAGCTTTCTTT. Translation gives CATSSPDRSNTEAFF.